What follows is one TCR beta chain and its context. Its antigen is undetermined. The germline gives CDR1 MGHRA, CDR2 YSYEKL. The CDR3 is made up of 15 amino acids. Trimming stripped 3 bases from V and 7 bases from J, with 15 bases between. One entry per CDR3 protein results from TCRdb running MiXCR on the 5' RACE reads. This table has approximately 1.8 million distinct CDR3 sequences, more than 30% appearing once. Each donor (without exception) was a healthy Caucasian. The sample belongs to a study of identical twins. Whole-study findings and limits: Interpretation of the results relied on cross-sectional statistical analysis and not on following the same donors. Twin-shared out-of-frame alpha sequences were enriched for low generation probability.

This receptor was obtained from a newborn girl in good health. The V and J genes are TRBV4-1 and TRBJ1-4; maybe TRBD1 (6 bases). The sequencing input was cord blood. The CDR3 is CASSQSGAGREKLFF. CDR3 DNA: TGCGCCAGCAGCCAGTCAGGGGCAGGTCGTGAAAAACTGTTTTTT.